A selection of T cell receptor beta chains follows, all from one sample in a study of cytomegalovirus exposure and HLA in healthy donors. Clones were read by immunoSEQ multiplex PCR, and TCRdb kept only the in-frame ones, dropping some. This sample's table has 30,000 to 35,000 clones. The sequenced sample consisted of PBMCs. These receptors were taken from a middle-aged woman in good health and CMV-seropositive. The CDR3 runs from the conserved cysteine through the conserved F or W. Fields, in order: D gene, J gene, V gene, CDR3 DNA, CDR3 protein. The D gene is left open where the match is weak.

TRBD1 TRBJ1-1 TRBV5-1 TGCGCCAGCTCATCCGAACAGGGGCCTGAAGCTTTCTTT CASSSEQGPEAFF
. TRBJ2-1 TRBV11-2 TGTGCCAGCAGCGGGGCTAGGGGCGCACGTAGAGAGCAGTTCTTC CASSGARGARREQFF
TRBD1 TRBJ1-1 TRBV30 TGTGCCTGGGGGACAGGGGTCGGGGCGAACACTGAAGCTTTCTTT CAWGTGVGANTEAFF
TRBD2 TRBJ2-5 TRBV19 TGTGCCAGTACCCTAAGGGCGGGAGGTGGTGAGACCCAGTACTTC CASTLRAGGGETQYF
TRBD1 TRBJ1-2 TRBV18 TGTGCCAGCTCGCGGGAATTCAGGGGGAAGGGCTACACCTTC CASSREFRGKGYTF
TRBD1 TRBJ1-2 TRBV28 TGTGCCAGCCTACCGGGACAGGGTCATCACTATGGCTACACCTTC CASLPGQGHHYGYTF
TRBD1 TRBJ1-2 TRBV19 TGTGCCAGTAGTAATCTCGGCAGGGGGCGCGGCTACACCTTC CASSNLGRGRGYTF
TRBD1 TRBJ1-5 TRBV2 TGTGCCAGCAGTTTCCCGGGACAGGGGGCTCAGCCCCAGCATTTT CASSFPGQGAQPQHF
TRBD1 TRBJ2-7 TRBV19 TGTGCCAGTAGATTAAAAGACAGGGGGCGCGAGCAGTACTTC CASRLKDRGREQYF
. TRBJ2-7 TRBV6-1 TGTGCCAGCAGTGAATCAGGGTACGAGCAGTACTTC CASSESGYEQYF
TRBD2 TRBJ2-1 TRBV6-5 TGTGCCAGCAGTTACGGGGTTAGCGGGAGAGACGAGCAGTTCTTC CASSYGVSGRDEQFF
TRBD2 TRBJ2-1 TRBV30 TGTGCCTGGAGTGCTGGGACTAGCGGGGGCCCTCAGTTCTTC CAWSAGTSGGPQFF
. TRBJ2-1 TRBV7-9 TGTGCCAGCAGCTTCGGCGGGGTGGCTAATGAGCAGTTCTTC CASSFGGVANEQFF
. TRBJ1-5 TRBV2 TGTGCCAGCAGTGGGTCGGCAGGGTATAGCAATCAGCCCCAGCATTTT CASSGSAGYSNQPQHF
. TRBJ1-1 TRBV5-6 TGTGCCAGCAGCCGGCGAAGAGTCCGGGACACTGAAGCTTTCTTT CASSRRRVRDTEAFF
. TRBJ2-7 TRBV27 TGTGCCAGCAGTTCAGGGAATTTCTACGAGCAGTACTTC CASSSGNFYEQYF
TRBD1 TRBJ2-5 TRBV5-4 TGTGCCAGCAGCTCACAGGGGGCGAGGACCCAGTACTTC CASSSQGARTQYF
. TRBJ1-1 TRBV27 TGTGCCAGCCATCCGTGGGGAGGGAACACTGAAGCTTTCTTT CASHPWGGNTEAFF
TRBD1 TRBJ1-6 TRBV6-5 TGTGCCAGCAGTTACAGGGGACAGGGTAATTCACCCCTCCACTTT CASSYRGQGNSPLHF
. TRBJ2-5 TRBV5-6 TGTGCCAGCAGCTTGTTCCTGACAGGCGGAGAGACCCAGTACTTC CASSLFLTGGETQYF
TRBD1 TRBJ2-7 TRBV25-1 TGTGCCAGCAGTGAGTTGGTGGCAGGGGGTTCCTACGAGCAGTACTTC CASSELVAGGSYEQYF
TRBD2 TRBJ2-3 TRBV6-1 TGTGCCAGCAGTTTCGGGACTAGCGGGACAGATACGCAGTATTTT CASSFGTSGTDTQYF
. TRBJ2-7 TRBV27 TGTGCCAGCAGTCACTACGAGCAGTACTTC CASSHYEQYF
TRBD1 TRBJ1-2 TRBV25-1 TGTGCCAGCAGTGAATCCGGGACAGTTAACTATGGCTACACCTTC CASSESGTVNYGYTF
. TRBJ1-1 TRBV14 TGTGCCAGCAGCCAAATGTCGGTCGGAGCTGAAGCTTTCTTT CASSQMSVGAEAFF
TRBD1 TRBJ1-5 TRBV19 TGTGCCAGTAGTACCACAGGGGGCGCGGGTCAGCCCCAGCATTTT CASSTTGGAGQPQHF
. TRBJ1-2 TRBV11-2 TGTGCCAGCAGCTTTAGCGGGGATGGCTACACCTTC CASSFSGDGYTF
TRBD2 TRBJ2-5 TRBV28 TGTGCCAGCAGACCGGGGGGGGCAGAGACCCAGTACTTC CASRPGGAETQYF
. TRBJ1-5 TRBV30 TGTGCCTGGAGCGGTGACAGGAGCAATCAGCCCCAGCATTTT CAWSGDRSNQPQHF
. TRBJ1-2 TRBV4-1 TGCGCCAGCAGCCCTCCGGACAGTCCGGATAACTATGGCTACACCTTC CASSPPDSPDNYGYTF
. TRBJ2-2 TRBV7-9 TGTGCCAGCAGCCGGTGGGGGGAGGACACCGGGGAGCTGTTTTTT CASSRWGEDTGELFF
. TRBJ1-2 TRBV5-4 TGTGCCAGCAGCTTGGCCGGGACTACGAACTATGGCTACACCTTC CASSLAGTTNYGYTF
TRBD1 TRBJ1-6 TRBV10-3 TGTGCCATCAGAGACGACCGGGAGGGGGCCTATTCACCCCTCCACTTT CAIRDDREGAYSPLHF
TRBD1 TRBJ1-1 TRBV4-2 TGTGCCAGCAGCCAAGATCAAGGGGGCAGCGCTGAAGCTTTCTTT CASSQDQGGSAEAFF
. TRBJ2-7 TRBV7-3 TGTGCCAGCAGCTTGTCTCCGTCCCACGAGCAGTACTTC CASSLSPSHEQYF
. TRBJ1-4 TRBV27 TGTGCCAGCAGTTTAGCGGGGGACGGACGGGGGCTTTTTGCAACTAATGAAAAACTGTTTTTT CASSLAGDGRGLFATNEKLFF
. TRBJ2-7 TRBV29-1 TGCAGCGTTGAAAGAGGGTACGAGCAGTACTTC CSVERGYEQYF